A single sample gave rise to the 17 T cell receptor beta chains below, sequenced in a study of a mutant IDH1 vaccine in newly diagnosed glioma. These receptors' targets are unknown. TCRdb's copy holds only in-frame clones and misses some; the assay was immunoSEQ multiplex PCR. The table has roughly 86,000 clones, just under 90% seen once. Time point noted: week 47, end of study. The vaccine gave 300 ug of a 20-mer mutant IDH1 peptide subcutaneously per dose. The source material was PBMCs, sampled from a glioma patient whose treatment included an IDH1 peptide vaccine. These receptors originate from a woman in her forties or fifties with glioma.

This CDR3 is CASGGGTTEAFF. The CDR3 DNA follows: TGTGCCAGCGGCGGAGGGACCACTGAAGCTTTCTTT. The gene calls are TRBV28 and TRBJ1-1, with D possibly matching TRBD1 (5 bases). The CDR3 extends over 12 amino acids. Trimming stripped 8 bases from V and 4 bases from J, with 11 bases between. Germline CDR1 MDHEN, CDR2 SYDVKM.

The gene calls are TRBV27 and TRBJ2-1; TRBD1 is a possible D gene (5 bases). This CDR3 is built from 14 residues. Trimming cost V 2 bases and J 8 bases, with 13 bases left between them. The germline CDR1 and CDR2 sequences are MNHEY and SMNVEV (reference sequence). Here the CDR3 reads CASSLLGRVDEQFF. In DNA, the CDR3 is TGTGCCAGCAGTTTACTGGGCAGGGTAGATGAGCAGTTCTTC.

The CDR3 nucleotides are TGTGCCAGCAGCCAAGACTACTGGAGGGGCCCCCTGACGGGAGGGGTAAGGCAGTACTTC. This gives the protein CASSQDYWRGPLTGGVRQYF. V and J are TRBV14 and TRBJ2-7; 8 bases match TRBD2. The CDR3 totals 20 residues. V lost 0 bases and J lost 9; bases outside the gene matches: 25. In germline, CDR1 is SGHDN, CDR2 FVKESK.

This clone occurred once. The CDR3, as DNA: TGTGCCAGCAGTGTTGACAGGGGGCGAACCGGGGAGCTGTTTTTT. This sequence encodes CASSVDRGRTGELFF. This sequence joins TRBV2 and TRBJ2-2, with 10 positions matching TRBD1. Germline trimming cut 4 bases from V and 5 bases from J; bases unmatched to any gene: 4. The CDR3 loop spans 15 amino acids. Germline CDR1 reads SNHLY; CDR2 reads FYNNEI.

This chain links TRBV7-9 with TRBJ2-1; D gene ambiguous. The CDR3 is made up of 13 amino acids. The V end was cut by 6 bases, the J end by 9 bases, with 15 bases between. Per germline, CDR1 SEHNR and CDR2 FQNEAQ (reference sequence). CDR3 residues: CASSPKSDPEQFF. DNA for the CDR3: TGTGCCAGCAGTCCCAAGTCTGACCCTGAGCAGTTCTTC.

J is TRBJ1-3 and V is TRBV5-1; possibly TRBD1 for D (6 bases). Germline assignment: CDR1 SGHRS and CDR2 YFSETQ. CDR3 length equals 16 residues. The V and J ends lost 0 bases and 4 bases respectively, with 14 bases between them. The CDR3 DNA follows: TGCGCCAGCAGCTTGGTGGGGGGCGCGTCGGGAAACACCATATATTTT. Translating it yields CASSLVGGASGNTIYF.

The gene calls are TRBV7-2 and TRBJ2-7; 8 positions agree with TRBD1. Germline lookup yields CDR1 SGHTA and CDR2 FQGNSA. V lost 2 bases and J lost 5; bases outside the gene matches: 8. CDR3 length: 15 residues. The CDR3 sequence: CASSLIGRGRNEQYF. CDR3 bases: TGTGCCAGCAGCTTAATAGGCAGGGGGCGAAACGAGCAGTACTTC.

V and J are TRBV5-4 and TRBJ2-1; tentatively, D is TRBD2 (6 bases). Trimming removed 3 bases from V and 6 bases from J, with 13 bases in between. This CDR3 region has 14 residues. The germline CDR1 and CDR2 sequences are SGHNT and YYREEE (reference sequence). CDR3 protein: CASSSGDSPNEQFF. CDR3 DNA sequence: TGTGCCAGCAGCTCCGGGGACTCCCCCAATGAGCAGTTCTTC.

The rearrangement uses TRBV28 and TRBJ2-7, with D tentatively TRBD2 (5 bases). This CDR3 is 18 amino acids long. The germline CDR1 and CDR2 sequences are MDHEN and SYDVKM. V was pared by 3 bases and J by 2 bases, with 23 bases between. CDR3 DNA: TGTGCCAGCAGTTTTTCCCCTCAGGTGGGCGCGGGCACCTACGAGCAGTACTTC. Translation: CASSFSPQVGAGTYEQYF.

This chain uses TRBV5-6 with TRBJ1-1, with D possibly TRBD1 on 5 matching bases. This CDR3 has 12 residues. CDR1 is SGHDT, CDR2 YYEEEE, per germline. Trimming took off 6 bases at V and 5 bases at J, with 11 bases between the two ends. The CDR3 sequence: CASKTGGTEAFF. DNA for the CDR3: TGTGCCAGCAAGACCGGGGGAACTGAAGCTTTCTTT.

The chain recombines TRBV28 with TRBJ1-2; no clear D gene. V lost 6 bases and J 0 bases, leaving 11 bases between the germline ends. Germline CDR1 reads MDHEN; CDR2 reads SYDVKM. This CDR3 contains 14 residues. In nucleotides, the CDR3 is TGTGCCAGCAGCACGGGATTTCCTAACTATGGCTACACCTTC. This encodes CASSTGFPNYGYTF.

J is TRBJ2-1 and V is TRBV7-9; D uncertain. The ends were cut back, 2 bases at V and 7 bases at J, with 12 bases in the middle. CDR3 length equals 14 residues. The germline V gene has CDR1 SEHNR and CDR2 FQNEAQ (reference sequence). CDR3 nucleotides: TGTGCCAGCAGCTTACCTCCGCTAACAAATGAGCAGTTCTTC. It is translated as CASSLPPLTNEQFF.

The V gene is TRBV2, the J gene TRBJ2-7, with TRBD1 as a possible D gene (7 bases). In germline, CDR1 is SNHLY, CDR2 FYNNEI. This CDR3 is built from 15 residues. V lost 7 bases and J 1 base, leaving 17 bases between the germline ends. The CDR3 DNA reads as TGTGCCAGCATCCCACCGGGGGACAGATCCTACGAGCAGTACTTC. Translated, it gives CASIPPGDRSYEQYF. The full variable domain, completed using reference TRBV2 and TRBJ2-7, is EPEVTQTPSHQVTQMGQEVILRCVPISNHLYFYWYRQILGQKVEFLVSFYNNEISEKSEIFDDQFSVERPDGSNFTLKIRSTKLEDSAMYFCASIPPGDRSYEQYFGPGTRLTVT.

The chain is built from TRBV28 and TRBJ2-7; a possible D gene is TRBD2 (6 bases). CDR3 length: 13 amino acids. V gave up 9 bases and J gave up 2 bases, with 14 bases separating them. From germline, CDR1 is MDHEN and CDR2 SYDVKM. In nucleotides, the CDR3 is TGTGCCAGTTTGGGGACTGGACCCTACGAGCAGTACTTC. Its protein is CASLGTGPYEQYF.

The V and J genes are TRBV25-1 and TRBJ2-5; D could derive from TRBD1 or TRBD2 (6 bases each). Germline V gives CDR1 MGHDK, CDR2 SYGVNS. The CDR3 extends over 17 amino acids. V lost 6 bases, J lost 0 bases, and 20 bases lay in between. In nucleotides, the CDR3 is TGTGCCAGCAGGGCCTCGGGGGCAGCACCTAACCAAGAGACCCAGTACTTC. It is translated as CASRASGAAPNQETQYF.

The J gene is TRBJ1-6, the V gene TRBV28; perhaps TRBD1 as D (5 bases). This CDR3 is built from 14 residues. The ends were cut back, 7 bases at V and 4 bases at J, with 11 bases in the middle. Germline lookup yields CDR1 MDHEN and CDR2 SYDVKM. The CDR3 spells CASKPRQYNSPLHF. The CDR3 DNA is TGTGCCAGCAAGCCAAGACAGTATAATTCACCCCTCCACTTT.

The V and J genes are TRBV6-5 and TRBJ2-1; D not certain. The ends were cut back, 2 bases at V and 10 bases at J, with 15 bases in the middle. CDR1 MNHEY and CDR2 SVGAGI come from the germline V gene. The CDR3 runs 14 residues. The CDR3, as DNA: TGTGCCAGCAGTTACGGGTACAGATCCAAAGAGCAGTTCTTC. Its protein product is CASSYGYRSKEQFF.